The 22 T cell receptor beta chains presented below share a single source sample, sequenced in a study of response to subunit inactivated influenza vaccine. MiXCR, applied by TCRdb to the RT-PCR reads, yields one record per CDR3 protein. The sample holds 600,000 to 700,000 distinct CDR3 sequences; around 15% are singletons and the top ten take 7.5% to 9%. Sequencing was performed on PBMCs from blood, taken 14 to 15 days before vaccination. Every receptor here comes from a man aged 45-60 years who received an inactivated influenza vaccine.

This clonotype was detected a few times. The chain carries TRBV4-1 and TRBJ1-2; no definite D call. The ends were cut back, 4 bases at V and 8 bases at J, with 14 bases in the middle. The CDR3 extends over 13 amino acids. CDR1 MGHRA and CDR2 YSYEKL come from the germline V gene. The CDR3 loop reads CASSRVGLSGYTF. The CDR3, as DNA: TGCGCCAGCAGCCGTGTTGGGTTGTCGGGCTACACCTTC.

The chain has TRBV29-1 and TRBJ2-3; TRBD2 agrees at 8 bases. This CDR3 is 14 amino acids long. Germline lookup yields CDR1 SQVTM and CDR2 ANQGSEA. V shed 4 bases, J shed 5 bases, and the junction held 8 bases outside the gene matches. The CDR3 region has the DNA TGCAGCGTTGCGGGGGGGCCTACGGGAGATACGCAGTATTTT. This encodes CSVAGGPTGDTQYF.

This rearrangement joins TRBV11-1 to TRBJ2-7, with a tentative D call TRBD1 (5 bases). Germline V gene lookup returns CDR1 SGHAT and CDR2 FQDESV (reference sequence). This CDR3 spans 15 amino acids. V was shortened by 2 bases and J by 0 bases, with 11 bases between the two germline ends. For the CDR3, the DNA is TGTGCCAGCAGCTTAATATCAGGGCACTCCTACGAGCAGTACTTC. Protein sequence: CASSLISGHSYEQYF.

The rearrangement links TRBV7-7 to TRBJ2-7; tentatively, D is TRBD2 (6 bases). V was cut by 5 bases and J by 6 bases, with 14 bases left in between. Looked up from germline, CDR1 is SSHAT and CDR2 is FNYEAQ (reference sequence). This CDR3 contains 13 residues. CDR3 in DNA: TGTGCCAGCAGCCAGGGAAACGGGGGCGAGCAGTACTTC. As protein: CASSQGNGGEQYF.

The V gene is TRBV20-1, the J gene TRBJ2-3, with 7 bases identical to TRBD2. Germline V gene data show CDR1 as DFQATT and CDR2 as SNEGSKA (reference sequence). J lost 5 bases, V lost 2 bases, and 4 bases had no gene match. CDR3 size: 13 residues. The CDR3 DNA reads TGCAGTGCTAGAAATTGGGGGGGAGATACGCAGTATTTT. Protein: CSARNWGGDTQYF.

The chain carries TRBV28 and TRBJ2-2; D perhaps matches TRBD2 (5 bases). Between the trimmed V and J ends, which lost 6 bases and 1 base, there was a span of 12 bases. CDR1 MDHEN and CDR2 SYDVKM come from the germline V gene. This CDR3 contains 15 residues. The CDR3 loop is CASRTASRNTGELFF. CDR3 in DNA: TGTGCCAGCAGGACGGCTAGCCGGAACACCGGGGAGCTGTTTTTT.

This rearrangement joins TRBV6-2 or TRBV6-3 to TRBJ2-1; 8 positions agree with TRBD2. The CDR3 contains 15 residues. Losses at the gene ends were 5 bases for V and 2 bases for J; bases not matched to a gene: 5. Germline assignment: CDR1 MNHEY and CDR2 SVGEGT. This chain's CDR3 is CASSQLAVTYNEQFF. The CDR3 nucleotides read TGTGCCAGCAGTCAACTAGCGGTTACCTACAATGAGCAGTTCTTC.

This clonotype was found a few times. The chain carries TRBV20-1 and TRBJ2-7, with TRBD1 matching over 7 bases. The germline gives CDR1 DFQATT, CDR2 SNEGSKA (reference sequence). The CDR3 consists of 13 residues. Trimming cost V 2 bases and J 5 bases; bases outside gene matches: 6. The CDR3 region has the DNA TGCAGTGCTAGAAGGACAGGAATCAACGAGCAGTACTTC. It specifies CSARRTGINEQYF.

There are a few counts of this clonotype. This chain joins TRBV6-5 and TRBJ2-3; 11 bases are shared with TRBD2. J was trimmed by 2 bases and V by 4 bases; bases with no gene match: 5. Germline assignment: CDR1 MNHEY and CDR2 SVGAGI. The length of the CDR3 is 16 residues. The CDR3 bases are TGTGCCAGCAGTTCACTAGCGGGAGTAATCACAGATACGCAGTATTTT. As protein: CASSSLAGVITDTQYF.

In its sample, this clonotype was seen many times. V usage is TRBV12-3 or TRBV12-4 and J usage is TRBJ1-2; TRBD1 aligns across 7 bases. Trimming cost V 6 bases and J 4 bases; bases outside gene matches: 5. This CDR3 has 13 amino acids. CDR3 loop: CASSLTGIYGYTF. As DNA, the CDR3 is TGTGCCAGCAGCCTGACAGGGATCTATGGCTACACCTTC.

This clonotype was counted only a few times. The V and J genes are TRBV7-6 and TRBJ1-5, with 8 bases that match TRBD1. Germline trimming cut 1 base from V and 2 bases from J; bases unmatched to any gene: 4. CDR3 size: 16 residues. CDR1 and CDR2 (germline): SGHVS, FNYEAQ. The CDR3 protein is CASSLGATGGNQPQHF. The CDR3 nucleotides are TGTGCCAGCAGCTTAGGAGCGACAGGGGGCAATCAGCCCCAGCATTTT.

The V call is TRBV5-5, the J call TRBJ2-1, with D unresolved. V was cut by 3 bases and J by 3 bases, with 7 bases left in between. The CDR3 contains 13 residues. CDR1 and CDR2 (germline): SGHKS, YYEKEE (reference sequence). DNA of the CDR3: TGTGCCAGCAGCTCGCCAATCTACAATGAGCAGTTCTTC. Translated, it gives CASSSPIYNEQFF.

The rearrangement links TRBV12-3 or TRBV12-4 to TRBJ2-5; D is unclear. Trimming shortened V by 0 bases and J by 5 bases, and 4 bases separated the two germline ends. CDR3 size: 12 residues. The CDR3 DNA reads as TGTGCCAGCAGTTTAGCGTCGGAGACCCAGTACTTC. Encoded protein: CASSLASETQYF.

This clonotype was seen more than once but under ten times. V and J are TRBV20-1 and TRBJ2-3, with TRBD2 identical over 7 bases. CDR3 size: 16 residues. Losses at the gene ends were 0 bases for V and 5 bases for J; bases not matched to a gene: 11. Looked up from germline, CDR1 is DFQATT and CDR2 is SNEGSKA (reference sequence). In DNA form, the CDR3 reads TGCAGTGCTAGAGATCGGTTTGCGGGGGAGGTAGATACGCAGTATTTT. The encoded protein is CSARDRFAGEVDTQYF.

This clonotype was recorded at least ten times. The CDR3 coding sequence is TGTGCCAGCAGCCAGGGGGGACTCAGCGGGGCCAACGTCCTGACTTTC. It yields the protein CASSQGGLSGANVLTF. The chain uses TRBV4-2 and TRBJ2-6; weak D call: TRBD2 (6 bases). CDR1 LGHNA and CDR2 YNFKEQ come from the germline V gene. This CDR3 contains 16 residues. V lost 3 bases, J lost 4 bases, and 13 bases lay in between.

This chain connects TRBV5-1 to TRBJ2-7; D may be TRBD1 (5 bases). There are 15 residues in the CDR3. In germline, CDR1 is SGHRS, CDR2 YFSETQ. The V and J ends lost 0 bases and 2 bases respectively, with 12 bases between them. The DNA for the CDR3 is TGCGCCAGCAGCTTGGTAGGGAAGGGGACCTACGAGCAGTACTTC. The encoded protein is CASSLVGKGTYEQYF. Full variable domain (remainder filled in from reference TRBV5-1 and TRBJ2-7): KAGVTQTPRYLIKTRGQQVTLSCSPISGHRSVSWYQQTPGQGLQFLFEYFSETQRNKGNFPGRFSGRQFSNSRSEMNVSTLELGDSALYLCASSLVGKGTYEQYFGPGTRLTVT.

This chain joins TRBV12-3 or TRBV12-4 and TRBJ2-5; 7 nucleotides match TRBD2. J was trimmed by 2 bases and V by 4 bases; bases with no gene match: 10. This CDR3 has 16 residues. The DNA for the CDR3 is TGTGCCAGCAGTTCCACCGATAGCGGGTCGCAAGAGACCCAGTACTTC. It yields the protein CASSSTDSGSQETQYF.

The J gene is TRBJ2-1, the V gene TRBV24-1, with 9 positions matching TRBD2. The CDR3 spans 16 residues. CDR1 and CDR2 (germline): KGHDR, SFDVKD. Unmatched junction bases numbered 9, after V lost 1 base and J lost 9 bases. The chain's CDR3 is CATSDFRSGRTSEQFF. In DNA form, the CDR3 reads TGTGCCACCAGTGATTTCAGAAGCGGGAGGACGTCTGAGCAGTTCTTC.

This clonotype was found a few times. This sequence joins TRBV11-1 and TRBJ2-1; 13 bases fit TRBD2. Trimming cost V 1 base and J 0 bases; bases outside gene matches: 9. The V gene's germline CDR1 is SGHAT and CDR2 FQDESV (reference sequence). The CDR3 extends over 20 amino acids. CDR3 region: CASSLVATSGGAISYNEQFF. The CDR3 nucleotides read TGTGCCAGCAGCTTAGTCGCTACTAGCGGGGGGGCGATCTCCTACAATGAGCAGTTCTTC. Filled out from reference TRBV11-1 and TRBJ2-1, the complete variable domain reads EAEVAQSPRYKITEKSQAVAFWCDPISGHATLYWYRQILGQGPELLVQFQDESVVDDSQLPKDRFSAERLKGVDSTLKIQPAELGDSAMYLCASSLVATSGGAISYNEQFFGPGTRLTVL.

The V call is TRBV20-1, the J call TRBJ2-3; TRBD2 matches at 13 bases. The CDR3 length is 15 residues. Trimming cost V 6 bases and J 4 bases; bases outside gene matches: 7. Germline V gene sequence: CDR1 DFQATT, CDR2 SNEGSKA (reference sequence). The CDR3 protein is CSATGLAGDSDTQYF. CDR3 DNA sequence: TGCAGTGCGACAGGACTAGCGGGAGACTCAGATACGCAGTATTTT.

This clonotype was observed at least ten times. The CDR3 bases are TGCAGTGCGAGCCCGCGGGCGCGAAACACCATATATTTT. It specifies CSASPRARNTIYF. The chain couples TRBV20-1 to TRBJ1-3; no firm D call. Between the trimmed V and J ends, which lost 6 bases and 5 bases, there was a span of 14 bases. The CDR3 totals 13 residues. CDR1 and CDR2 (germline): DFQATT, SNEGSKA (reference sequence).

This chain connects TRBV5-6 to TRBJ1-2, with TRBD1 identical over 8 bases. The CDR3 sequence is 13 residues long. Trimming took 3 bases from V and 9 from J; bases not matched to a gene: 7. Germline lookup yields CDR1 SGHDT and CDR2 YYEEEE. CDR3 sequence reads: CASSSQGAESYTF. The CDR3, as DNA: TGTGCCAGCAGCTCGCAGGGGGCGGAGAGCTACACCTTC.